The 7 T cell receptor beta chains given below trace back to one sample, sequenced in a study of T-cell reconstitution after alpha-beta-depleted transplantation in children. Unique molecular identifiers were built into the TCRbeta library. TCRdb re-analysed the PCR reads in MiXCR, keeping a single row per CDR3 protein. This sample carries about 410,000 distinct CDR3 sequences, around 21% of them seen once, and the ten largest clones take around 3.9%. The starting material was PBMCs from the stem cell graft donor, obtained from the stem cell graft. The receptors were gathered from a human donor who donated a stem cell graft to a child with acute myeloid leukemia.

This clonotype was seen only a few times. This chain links TRBV7-3 with TRBJ2-3; a weak D match, TRBD1 (6 bases). In germline, CDR1 is SGHTA, CDR2 FQGTGA. This CDR3 region has 15 residues. Trimming shortened V by 1 base and J by 3 bases, and 11 bases separated the two germline ends. Here the CDR3 reads CASSLRTGRTDTQYF. DNA for the CDR3: TGTGCCAGCAGCTTAAGAACAGGGCGGACAGATACGCAGTATTTT.

This clonotype was seen a handful of times. V is TRBV5-1 and J is TRBJ2-1; 9 bases map to TRBD2. This CDR3 region has 15 residues. The V gene's germline CDR1 is SGHRS and CDR2 YFSETQ. Trimming took 4 bases from V and 2 from J; bases not matched to a gene: 4. The CDR3 protein is CASSAGLAPYNEQFF. The CDR3 nucleotides read TGCGCCAGCAGCGCGGGACTAGCCCCCTACAATGAGCAGTTCTTC.

The chain couples TRBV29-1 to TRBJ2-1; D may be TRBD2 (7 bases). Trimming removed 7 bases at V and 7 bases at J, with 17 bases between. This CDR3 comprises 13 residues. Germline-derived CDR1 and CDR2 are SQVTM and ANQGSEA. The CDR3 protein is CSGGGAGFNEQFF. Written as DNA, the CDR3 is TGCAGCGGGGGGGGGGCAGGGTTTAATGAGCAGTTCTTC.

The rearrangement uses TRBV7-9 and TRBJ2-2; the D is unclear. Germline V gene lookup returns CDR1 SEHNR and CDR2 FQNEAQ (reference sequence). V was cut by 2 bases and J by 4 bases, with 8 bases left in between. The length of the CDR3 is 14 residues. The CDR3 DNA reads TGTGCCAGCAGCTTACTTGGGTCCACCGGGGAGCTGTTTTTT. This encodes CASSLLGSTGELFF.

This sequence joins TRBV4-1 and TRBJ2-3, with a tentative D call TRBD2 (5 bases). The V gene's germline CDR1 is MGHRA and CDR2 YSYEKL. The CDR3 consists of 17 residues. The V end lost 1 base, the J end lost 0 bases, and 14 bases lay between the germline ends. The CDR3 loop is CASSQGFPGTSTDTQYF. In DNA, the CDR3 is TGCGCCAGCAGCCAAGGATTCCCGGGAACTAGCACAGATACGCAGTATTTT.

This clonotype was seen more than once but under ten times. J is TRBJ1-2 and V is TRBV12-3 or TRBV12-4; D perhaps matches TRBD1 (5 bases). This CDR3 comprises 13 residues. V was shortened by 6 bases and J by 10 bases, with 18 bases between the two germline ends. CDR3 bases: TGTGCCAGCAGAAGACAGTCGGGGGACGTCTACACCTTC. As protein: CASRRQSGDVYTF.

This clonotype turned up a few times. V usage is TRBV25-1 and J usage is TRBJ1-1; 8 bases agree with TRBD1. Germline CDR1 reads MGHDK; CDR2 reads SYGVNS. The CDR3 length is 15 residues. The V segment lost 6 bases and the J segment 3 bases; nucleotides outside the gene matches: 9. This CDR3 reads CASRTRGREYTEAFF. Here the CDR3 DNA reads TGTGCCAGCAGAACCAGGGGGCGCGAATACACTGAAGCTTTCTTT.